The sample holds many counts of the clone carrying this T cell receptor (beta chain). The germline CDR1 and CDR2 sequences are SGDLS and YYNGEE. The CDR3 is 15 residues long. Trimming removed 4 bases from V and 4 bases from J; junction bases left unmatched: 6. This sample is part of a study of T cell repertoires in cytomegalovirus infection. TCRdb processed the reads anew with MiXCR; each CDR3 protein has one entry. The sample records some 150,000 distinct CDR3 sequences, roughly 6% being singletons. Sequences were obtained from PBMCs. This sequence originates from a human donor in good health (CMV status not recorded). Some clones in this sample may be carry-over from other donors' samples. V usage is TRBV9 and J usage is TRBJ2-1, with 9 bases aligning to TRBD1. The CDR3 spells CASSPGTGRYNEQFF. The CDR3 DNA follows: TGTGCCAGCAGCCCGGGGACAGGGAGATACAATGAGCAGTTCTTC.